The following is a T cell receptor (beta chain) sequence with its context. Its antigen is undetermined. The sample is drawn from a study of graft-versus-host responses after intestinal transplantation. Study-level information: Isolated intestinal, liver-intestinal, or multivisceral transplants were what recipients had. Following induction with anti-thymocyte globulin, all recipients were given tacrolimus and steroids for two to three years. General study findings and limits: Levels of circulating GvH clones at their peak were associated with early post-transplant HvG declines. Clonal ratios of graft-versus-host to host-versus-graft in allografts were high for patients exhibiting graft-donor T cell macrochimerism.

Clones were sequenced by immunoSEQ multiplex PCR, and TCRdb holds only the in-frame ones, with some missing. The sample carries around 7,800 clones, roughly two thirds recorded once. Processing of graft tissue released intraepithelial and lamina propria lymphocytes. V dropped 4 bases and J dropped 3; count of bases not matched to a gene: 10. This CDR3 is built from 17 residues. Germline lookup yields CDR1 SGHDT and CDR2 YYEEEE. The receptor's source is a human patient who received an intestinal transplant, so some T cells may come from the graft donor. The sample here was ileum tissue, taken 50 to 55 days after transplant. The chain carries TRBV5-6 and TRBJ1-1; 12 bases are shared with TRBD1. The CDR3, as DNA: TGTGCCAGCAGCCCGTCCGGGACAGGGGGCATCGACACTGAAGCTTTCTTT. This codes for CASSPSGTGGIDTEAFF.